This T cell receptor (beta chain) was profiled in a study of shared T cell receptors in the human thymus. Trimming cost V 2 bases and J 8 bases; bases outside gene matches: 5. The CDR3 length is 14 residues. Germline CDR1 and CDR2: SNHLY and FYNNEI. Assay: immunoSEQ multiplex PCR; the TCRdb copy retains only in-frame clones and omits some. Of about 710,000 clones listed, over 75% are singletons. In addition, the sample was reused for a study of human thymus T cells. That report adds: Within thymic and blood repertoires, V and J gene usage appeared to be biased.

The receptor was isolated from a boy younger than two with a congenital heart defect. The sequenced sample was thymocytes. This chain uses TRBV2 with TRBJ2-1; 8 bases line up with TRBD1. Written as DNA, the CDR3 is TGTGCCAGCAGTGAAACCCGGGACAGGCATGAGCAGTTCTTC. Its translation is CASSETRDRHEQFF.